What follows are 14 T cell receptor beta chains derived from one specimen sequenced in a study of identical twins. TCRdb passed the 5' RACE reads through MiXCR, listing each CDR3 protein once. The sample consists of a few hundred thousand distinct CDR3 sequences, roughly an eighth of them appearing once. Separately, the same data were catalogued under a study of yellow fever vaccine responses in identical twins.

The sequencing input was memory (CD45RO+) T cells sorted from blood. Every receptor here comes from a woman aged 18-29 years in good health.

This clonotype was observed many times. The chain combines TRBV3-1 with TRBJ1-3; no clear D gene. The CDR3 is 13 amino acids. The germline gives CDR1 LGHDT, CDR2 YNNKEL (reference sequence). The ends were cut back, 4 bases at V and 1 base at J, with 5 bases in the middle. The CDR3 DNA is TGTGCCAGCAGCCTGGGGTCTGGAAACACCATATATTTT. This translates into CASSLGSGNTIYF. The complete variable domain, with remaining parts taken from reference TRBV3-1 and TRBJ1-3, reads DTAVSQTPKYLVTQMGNDKSIKCEQNLGHDTMYWYKQDSKKFLKIMFSYNNKELIINETVPNRFSPKSPDKAHLNLHINSLELGDSAVYFCASSLGSGNTIYFGEGSWLTVV.

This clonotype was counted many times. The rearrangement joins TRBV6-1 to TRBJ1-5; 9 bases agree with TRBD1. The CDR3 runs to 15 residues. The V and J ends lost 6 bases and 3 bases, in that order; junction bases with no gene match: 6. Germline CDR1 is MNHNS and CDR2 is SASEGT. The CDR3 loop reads CASRSGQGNNQPQHF. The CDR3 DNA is TGTGCCAGCAGGTCGGGACAGGGTAACAATCAGCCCCAGCATTTT.

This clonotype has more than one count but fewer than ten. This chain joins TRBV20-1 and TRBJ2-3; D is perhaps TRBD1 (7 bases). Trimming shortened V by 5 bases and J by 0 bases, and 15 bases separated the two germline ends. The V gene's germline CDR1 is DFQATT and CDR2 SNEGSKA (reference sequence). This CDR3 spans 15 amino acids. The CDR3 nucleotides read TGCAGTGCTCTTCTGACAGGGACTAGCACAGATACGCAGTATTTT. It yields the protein CSALLTGTSTDTQYF.

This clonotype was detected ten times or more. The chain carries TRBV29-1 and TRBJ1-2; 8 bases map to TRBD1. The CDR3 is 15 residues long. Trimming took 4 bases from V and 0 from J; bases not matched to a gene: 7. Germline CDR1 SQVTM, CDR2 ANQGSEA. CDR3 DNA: TGCAGCGTTGTTCAGGGGGCGAAATCTAACTATGGCTACACCTTC. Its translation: CSVVQGAKSNYGYTF.

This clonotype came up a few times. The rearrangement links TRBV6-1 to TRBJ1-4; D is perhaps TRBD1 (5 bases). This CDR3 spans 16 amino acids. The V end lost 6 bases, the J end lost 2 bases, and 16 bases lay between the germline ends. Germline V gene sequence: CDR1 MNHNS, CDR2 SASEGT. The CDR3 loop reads CASSETPGRTNEKLFF. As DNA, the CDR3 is TGTGCCAGCAGCGAGACACCGGGACGTACTAATGAAAAACTGTTTTTT.

CDR3: CASSQLSSGVETQYF. The CDR3 coding sequence is TGTGCCAGCAGCCAACTGTCTAGCGGGGTCGAGACCCAGTACTTC. The rearrangement uses TRBV3-1 and TRBJ2-5; 9 bases align to TRBD2. The V segment lost 2 bases and the J segment 5 bases; nucleotides outside the gene matches: 6. The germline gives CDR1 LGHDT, CDR2 YNNKEL (reference sequence). The CDR3 extends over 15 amino acids.

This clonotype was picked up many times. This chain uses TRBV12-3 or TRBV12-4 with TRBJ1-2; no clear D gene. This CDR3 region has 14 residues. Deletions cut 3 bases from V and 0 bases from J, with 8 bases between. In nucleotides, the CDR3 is TGTGCCAGCAGTTTGGGCAAAACTAACTATGGCTACACCTTC. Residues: CASSLGKTNYGYTF.

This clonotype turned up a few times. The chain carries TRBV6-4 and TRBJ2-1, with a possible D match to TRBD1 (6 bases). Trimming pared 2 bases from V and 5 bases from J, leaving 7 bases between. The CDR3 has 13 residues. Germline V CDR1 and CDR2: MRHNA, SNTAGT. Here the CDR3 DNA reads TGTGCCAGCAGTGACCGGGACAACAATGAGCAGTTCTTC. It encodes CASSDRDNNEQFF.

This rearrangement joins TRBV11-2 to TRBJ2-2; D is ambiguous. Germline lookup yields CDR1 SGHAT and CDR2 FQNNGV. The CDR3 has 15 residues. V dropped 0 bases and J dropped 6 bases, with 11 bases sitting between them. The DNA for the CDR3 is TGTGCCAGCAGCTTAGATCGGATGAAGGCCGGGGAGCTGTTTTTT. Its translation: CASSLDRMKAGELFF. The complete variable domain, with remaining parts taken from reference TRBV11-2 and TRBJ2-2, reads EAGVAQSPRYKIIEKRQSVAFWCNPISGHATLYWYQQILGQGPKLLIQFQNNGVVDDSQLPKDRFSAERLKGVDSTLKIQPAKLEDSAVYLCASSLDRMKAGELFFGEGSRLTVL.

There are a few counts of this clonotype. The CDR3 spells CASSLDRLTGELFF. The CDR3 nucleotides read TGTGCCAGCAGCTTAGACAGATTGACCGGGGAGCTGTTTTTT. This chain joins TRBV11-2 and TRBJ2-2; D gene uncertain. The CDR3 runs to 14 residues. Germline values: CDR1 SGHAT, CDR2 FQNNGV. V shed 0 bases and J shed 5 bases, with 7 bases lying between them.

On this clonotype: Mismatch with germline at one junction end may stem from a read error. The DNA of the CDR3 is TGTGCCTGGACGAGGGCTAGCGGCCGCAATAAGCAGTTCTTC. This encodes CAWTRASGRNKQFF. This sequence joins TRBV30 and TRBJ2-1; 7 bases fit TRBD2. Germline CDR1 GTSNPN, CDR2 SVGIG (reference sequence). This CDR3 has 14 amino acids.

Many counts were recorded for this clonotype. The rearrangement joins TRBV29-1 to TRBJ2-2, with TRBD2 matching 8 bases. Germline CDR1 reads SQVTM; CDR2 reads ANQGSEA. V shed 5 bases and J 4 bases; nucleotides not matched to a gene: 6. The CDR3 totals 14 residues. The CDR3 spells CSVSFLAGTGELFF. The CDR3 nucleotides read TGCAGCGTTTCATTTCTAGCGGGCACCGGGGAGCTGTTTTTT.

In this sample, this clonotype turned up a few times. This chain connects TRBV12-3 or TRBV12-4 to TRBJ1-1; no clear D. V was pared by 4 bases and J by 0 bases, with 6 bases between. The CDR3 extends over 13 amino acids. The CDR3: CASSWELNTEAFF. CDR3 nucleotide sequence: TGTGCCAGCAGTTGGGAGTTGAACACTGAAGCTTTCTTT.

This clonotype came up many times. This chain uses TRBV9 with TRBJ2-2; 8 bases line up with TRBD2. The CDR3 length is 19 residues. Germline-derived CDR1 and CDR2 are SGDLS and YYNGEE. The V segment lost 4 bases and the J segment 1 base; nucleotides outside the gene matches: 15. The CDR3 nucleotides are TGTGCCAGCAGCCTTGTGAATGGCGGGGGGACCAAGAACACCGGGGAGCTGTTTTTT. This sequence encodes CASSLVNGGGTKNTGELFF.